The clone carrying this T cell receptor (beta chain) has at least ten counts. Template material for amplifying TCR beta CDR3 regions consisted of RNA transcripts. Using the HTBI primer set, a first-round RT-PCR was run on the TCR CDR3. TCRdb passed the multiplex PCR reads through MiXCR, listing each CDR3 protein once. Of 340,000 or so distinct CDR3 sequences in the sample, 20% to 25% were seen once. The CDR3 runs to 12 residues. The V end was cut by 3 bases, the J end by 5 bases, with 7 bases between. From germline, CDR1 is LGHDT and CDR2 YNNKEL (reference sequence). This sample was taken from a study of T cells in Graves' hyperthyroidism and ophthalmopathy.

The TCR was taken from a woman in her fifties or sixties with Graves' hyperthyroidism. The sample comprised blood. This chain uses TRBV3-1 with TRBJ1-2; D remains ambiguous. As DNA, the CDR3 is TGTGCCAGCAGCCACTTAAGATATGGCTACACCTTC. It specifies CASSHLRYGYTF.